One and the same sample provided the 27 T cell receptor beta chains below, sequenced in a study of T cell responses to AZD1222 COVID-19 vaccine. Produced via immunoSEQ multiplex PCR; TCRdb's table is partial and in-frame only. Among some 110,000 clones listed, 75% to 90% were seen once. The material was peripheral blood, obtained 28 days after the second AZD1222 dose. All receptors derive from an adult who received the AZD1222 COVID-19 vaccine.

The J gene is TRBJ2-7, the V gene TRBV13; unclear D gene. The V gene lost 5 bases and the J gene lost 1 base, with 12 bases spanning the gap. The CDR3 extends over 14 amino acids. The V gene's germline CDR1 is PRHDT and CDR2 FYEKMQ (reference sequence). The CDR3 sequence: CASSPPQSSYEQYF. The CDR3 DNA follows: TGTGCCAGCAGCCCCCCCCAATCGTCCTACGAGCAGTACTTC. Complete variable domain (other parts from reference TRBV13 and TRBJ2-7): AAGVIQSPRHLIKEKRETATLKCYPIPRHDTVYWYQQGPGQDPQFLISFYEKMQSDKGSIPDRFSAQQFSDYHSELNMSSLELGDSALYFCASSPPQSSYEQYFGPGTRLTVT.

Only one count was recorded for this clone. V usage is TRBV6-5 and J usage is TRBJ1-2, with 9 nucleotides matching TRBD1. The CDR3 extends over 13 amino acids. The V gene's germline CDR1 is MNHEY and CDR2 SVGAGI. Trimming took 6 bases from V and 4 from J; bases not matched to a gene: 3. The CDR3 DNA reads as TGTGCCAGCAGACAGGGGGCTGGCTATGGCTACACCTTC. Its protein is CASRQGAGYGYTF.

J is TRBJ2-7 and V is TRBV11-3; a weak D match, TRBD2 (5 bases). The ends were cut back, 2 bases at V and 6 bases at J, with 14 bases in the middle. This CDR3 comprises 14 residues. Per germline, CDR1 SGHNT and CDR2 YENEEA. This CDR3 reads CASSLTGSGSEQYF. CDR3 bases: TGTGCCAGCAGCTTAACCGGGTCTGGGAGCGAGCAGTACTTC.

The chain joins TRBV5-1 to TRBJ1-6; D call uncertain. Between the trimmed V and J ends, which lost 2 bases and 5 bases, there was a span of 2 bases. Germline CDR1 and CDR2: SGHRS and YFSETQ. The CDR3 has 12 amino acids. CDR3 nucleotides: TGCGCCAGCAGCTTAAATAATTCACCCCTCCACTTT. Translation: CASSLNNSPLHF.

The J gene is TRBJ2-3, the V gene TRBV24-1; D could derive from TRBD1 or TRBD2 (5 bases each). Germline V gives CDR1 KGHDR, CDR2 SFDVKD. The CDR3 length is 13 residues. Trimming took 4 bases from V and 4 from J, leaving 8 bases between them. CDR3 nucleotide sequence: TGTGCCACCAGTGAGTGGGACGCAGATACGCAGTATTTT. This codes for CATSEWDADTQYF.

This clone was recorded only once. CDR3 DNA: TGTGCCAGCAGTTTACCCTTCGTCGGACTAGCGGGGAGTCGGGCAGATACGCAGTATTTT. It yields the protein CASSLPFVGLAGSRADTQYF. V usage is TRBV28 and J usage is TRBJ2-3, with TRBD2 matching over 12 bases. Germline CDR1 reads MDHEN; CDR2 reads SYDVKM. V gave up 2 bases and J gave up 4 bases; unmatched junction bases: 16. The CDR3 sequence is 20 residues long.

This chain connects TRBV28 to TRBJ2-7, with TRBD1 matching over 9 bases. J was trimmed by 3 bases and V by 3 bases; bases with no gene match: 3. CDR3 size: 14 residues. The germline V gene has CDR1 MDHEN and CDR2 SYDVKM. CDR3 nucleotides: TGTGCCAGCAGTTTTCCGGGACAGGGCTACGAGCAGTACTTC. As protein: CASSFPGQGYEQYF.

The chain carries TRBV7-2 and TRBJ2-1; a possible D gene is TRBD1 (6 bases). Trimming left V 3 bases short and J 2 bases short, with 11 bases between. Germline lookup yields CDR1 SGHTA and CDR2 FQGNSA. This CDR3 is 15 amino acids long. The CDR3 nucleotides read TGTGCCAGCAGCTTTACAGGGAGCGCCTACAATGAGCAGTTCTTC. This gives the protein CASSFTGSAYNEQFF.

The gene calls are TRBV6-4 and TRBJ2-2, with 7 bases lining up with TRBD2. J lost 9 bases, V lost 4 bases, and 11 bases had no gene match. Germline-derived CDR1 and CDR2 are MRHNA and SNTAGT. This CDR3 contains 15 residues. CDR3 region: CASSVAGVVYWELFF. The DNA for the CDR3 is TGTGCCAGCAGTGTGGCGGGGGTCGTGTACTGGGAGCTGTTTTTT.

V gene TRBV4-1 combines with J gene TRBJ1-4; TRBD1 matches 9 bases. This CDR3 contains 15 residues. Trimming cost V 3 bases and J 4 bases; bases outside gene matches: 3. Germline V lookup: CDR1 MGHRA, CDR2 YSYEKL. CDR3 residues: CASSQGQGGNEKLFF. In DNA, the CDR3 is TGCGCCAGCAGCCAGGGACAGGGAGGTAATGAAAAACTGTTTTTT.

The rearrangement joins TRBV7-8 to TRBJ2-5, with D unresolved. This CDR3 has 16 amino acids. V was trimmed by 1 base and J by 2 bases, leaving 14 bases between them. Germline V gives CDR1 SGHVS, CDR2 FQNEAQ. The CDR3 bases are TGTGCCAGCAGCTTAGGCGGAAGTAAACCACAAGAGACCCAGTACTTC. Translating it yields CASSLGGSKPQETQYF.

The count of this clone is one. The V and J genes are TRBV11-3 and TRBJ2-7, with 9 bases matching TRBD1. Germline V lookup: CDR1 SGHNT, CDR2 YENEEA. CDR3 size: 15 residues. J gave up 4 bases and V 5 bases, and 9 bases lay outside the gene matches. The CDR3: CASSPGGGQGYEQYF. DNA for the CDR3: TGTGCCAGCAGCCCAGGGGGGGGACAGGGATACGAGCAGTACTTC.

A single count supports this clone. This chain links TRBV11-3 with TRBJ2-7; 8 bases are a match to TRBD2. V lost 2 bases to trimming and J lost 2 bases; unmatched junction nucleotides: 5. The germline V gene has CDR1 SGHNT and CDR2 YENEEA. The CDR3 totals 15 residues. CDR3 DNA sequence: TGTGCCAGCAGCTTATTAGCGGGGTTGGCCTACGAGCAGTACTTC. Encoded protein: CASSLLAGLAYEQYF.

This clone was observed once. This chain joins TRBV13 and TRBJ2-2; D possibly matches TRBD1 or TRBD2 (5 bases each). Germline values: CDR1 PRHDT, CDR2 FYEKMQ (reference sequence). V gave up 5 bases and J gave up 6 bases, with 19 bases separating them. The CDR3 has 16 amino acids. The CDR3 DNA is TGTGCCAGCAGCCAATTAGGGACCCAAGCCCCCGGGGAGCTGTTTTTT. This gives the protein CASSQLGTQAPGELFF.

The chain has TRBV6-1 and TRBJ1-2; tentative D call: TRBD1 (5 bases). The germline V and J ends were trimmed by 1 base and 8 bases, with 11 bases remaining between them. In germline, CDR1 is MNHNS, CDR2 SASEGT. The CDR3 consists of 13 residues. CDR3 DNA sequence: TGTGCCAGCAGTGAAGAGAGGGACCGGGGCTACACCTTC. Protein sequence: CASSEERDRGYTF.

The V and J genes are TRBV10-2 and TRBJ2-2; D is undetermined. Germline V gives CDR1 WSHSY, CDR2 SAAADI. The CDR3 is 17 residues long. Deletions cut 5 bases from V and 2 bases from J, with 18 bases between. The CDR3 protein is CASSTSSLSPNTGELFF. In DNA, the CDR3 is TGCGCCAGCAGTACATCCTCCCTGTCCCCTAACACCGGGGAGCTGTTTTTT.

This chain joins TRBV7-8 and TRBJ2-7; TRBD1 matches 8 bases. The J segment lost 4 bases and the V segment lost 4 bases, leaving 15 bases of the junction unmatched. CDR1 is SGHVS, CDR2 FQNEAQ, per germline. The length of the CDR3 is 17 residues. This CDR3 is CASSSPPDRGEPYEQYF. The CDR3 region has the DNA TGTGCCAGCAGCTCGCCTCCCGACAGGGGAGAGCCTTACGAGCAGTACTTC.

This clone occurred once. The chain carries TRBV3-1 (or the pseudogene TRBV3-2) and TRBJ1-3; a possible D gene is TRBD1 (5 bases). Deletions cut 1 base from V and 2 bases from J, with 9 bases between. The CDR3 runs to 15 residues. Germline lookup yields CDR1 LGHDT and CDR2 YNNKEL (reference sequence). The CDR3 reads CASSQAGGPGNTIYF. In DNA, the CDR3 is TGTGCCAGCAGCCAAGCCGGGGGTCCTGGAAACACCATATATTTT.

This chain connects TRBV7-2 to TRBJ2-7; 11 nucleotides agree with TRBD1. Germline V gene sequence: CDR1 SGHTA, CDR2 FQGNSA. V lost 6 bases, J lost 3 bases, and 4 bases stayed unmatched. The CDR3 loop spans 14 amino acids. CDR3 bases: TGTGCCAGCAGATCCGGGACAGGGGGCTACGAGCAGTACTTC. Translating it yields CASRSGTGGYEQYF.

The CDR3 region is CASSYGRGANTEAFF. As DNA, the CDR3 is TGTGCCAGCAGTTACGGGCGGGGCGCGAACACTGAAGCTTTCTTT. The J gene is TRBJ1-1, the V gene TRBV6-5; tentatively, D is TRBD1 (5 bases). Per germline, CDR1 MNHEY and CDR2 SVGAGI. The germline V and J ends were trimmed by 2 bases and 1 base, with 11 bases remaining between them. This CDR3 comprises 15 residues.

The chain couples TRBV7-8 to TRBJ2-2; 7 bases are a match to TRBD2. The junction had 10 bases not matched to a gene; V was cut back by 1 base and J by 5 bases. The CDR3 totals 17 residues. CDR1 is SGHVS, CDR2 FQNEAQ, per germline. In DNA, the CDR3 is TGTGCCAGCAGCTTAGACTTAGCGGGCTTAGGAACCGGGGAGCTGTTTTTT. Its protein product is CASSLDLAGLGTGELFF.

This clone was recorded once. The CDR3 region is CASCYHGGGTEAFF. In DNA, the CDR3 is TGTGCCAGCTGTTACCACGGGGGTGGCACTGAAGCTTTCTTT. V and J are TRBV11-1 and TRBJ1-1; D perhaps matches TRBD1 (5 bases). There are 14 residues in the CDR3. Germline V CDR1 and CDR2: SGHAT, FQDESV (reference sequence). V shed 8 bases and J shed 4 bases, with 17 bases lying between them.

The V gene is TRBV7-9, the J gene TRBJ2-2, with D possibly matching TRBD2 (6 bases). The V end lost 4 bases, the J end lost 5 bases, and 17 bases lay between the germline ends. Germline V gene sequence: CDR1 SEHNR, CDR2 FQNEAQ (reference sequence). This CDR3 is 16 amino acids long. CDR3 in DNA: TGTGCCAGCAGCTCGAGGGCACTAGCACAGACCGGGGAGCTGTTTTTT. Protein product: CASSSRALAQTGELFF.

The table lists this clone with a few counts. The gene calls are TRBV28 and TRBJ1-1; no clear D. This CDR3 is 15 amino acids long. Trimming pared 3 bases from V and 3 bases from J, leaving 14 bases between. CDR1 and CDR2 (germline): MDHEN, SYDVKM. CDR3 sequence (DNA): TGTGCCAGCAGTTTGGGAGCCGAGGGAGACACTGAAGCTTTCTTT. Its translation is CASSLGAEGDTEAFF.

This clone was seen a few times. This chain links TRBV7-2 with TRBJ1-1; D gene unclear. CDR3 size: 15 residues. The V gene lost 1 base and the J gene lost 1 base, with 10 bases spanning the gap. CDR1 is SGHTA, CDR2 FQGNSA, per germline. The CDR3, as DNA: TGTGCCAGCAGCTTAGAAGTGCATCCGAACACTGAAGCTTTCTTT. Encoded protein: CASSLEVHPNTEAFF.

The chain carries TRBV20-1 and TRBJ2-1; 8 positions agree with TRBD2. There are 13 residues in the CDR3. Germline V lookup: CDR1 DFQATT, CDR2 SNEGSKA (reference sequence). V was clipped by 3 bases and J by 3 bases; unmatched bases: 1. The CDR3 is CSASSGDYNEQFF. The CDR3 nucleotides read TGCAGTGCTAGTAGCGGGGACTACAATGAGCAGTTCTTC.

V usage is TRBV3-1 (or the pseudogene TRBV3-2) and J usage is TRBJ1-1; D gene ambiguous. CDR1 LGHDT and CDR2 YNNKEL come from the germline V gene (reference sequence). V dropped 4 bases and J dropped 1 base, with 7 bases sitting between them. This CDR3 is 13 amino acids long. The CDR3 DNA follows: TGTGCCAGCAGCCCTGGTCCGAACACTGAAGCTTTCTTT. Protein product: CASSPGPNTEAFF.